These 21 T cell receptor beta chains share one sample of origin, sequenced in a study of blood T cell repertoires in COVID-19 (TCRdb year 2020). The library was built by means of the immunoSEQ multiplex PCR assay. The clones in this table, taken by TCRdb from immuneACCESS, are in-frame only. Not every clone is retained; where verified, under half of the shortfall comes from an unresolved V gene, and the cause of the rest is unknown. This sample lists around 70,000 clones; 88% were detected once. The ten largest clones represent roughly 2.1% of the sample. Sequenced input: peripheral blood. These receptors were taken from a woman older than 75 with active or convalescent COVID-19.

The chain carries TRBV19 and TRBJ2-1, with no clear D. The CDR3 has 12 amino acids. Trimming left V 5 bases short and J 4 bases short, with 6 bases between. Germline V gene sequence: CDR1 LNHDA, CDR2 SQIVND (reference sequence). CDR3 sequence (DNA): TGTGCCAGTAGTGTCAGTTACAATGAGCAGTTCTTC. Its translation is CASSVSYNEQFF.

The chain recombines TRBV9 with TRBJ2-1; 12 nucleotides agree with TRBD2. The CDR3 spans 16 residues. CDR1 SGDLS and CDR2 YYNGEE come from the germline V gene. The junction had 6 bases not matched to a gene; V was cut back by 2 bases and J by 6 bases. CDR3 sequence (DNA): TGTGCCAGCAGCGTTACTAGCGGGGGGCGTGGCAATGAGCAGTTCTTC. It specifies CASSVTSGGRGNEQFF. The full variable domain, completed using reference TRBV9 and TRBJ2-1, is DSGVTQTPKHLITATGQRVTLRCSPRSGDLSVYWYQQSLDQGLQFLIQYYNGEERAKGNILERFSAQQFPDLHSELNLSSLELGDSALYFCASSVTSGGRGNEQFFGPGTRLTVL.

V is TRBV5-1 and J is TRBJ2-5; TRBD2 agrees at 7 bases. Trimming removed 2 bases from V and 2 bases from J; junction bases left unmatched: 6. The CDR3 loop spans 15 amino acids. CDR1 SGHRS and CDR2 YFSETQ come from the germline V gene. The CDR3 sequence is CASSFGTTEQETQYF. The CDR3 nucleotides read TGCGCCAGCAGCTTCGGGACTACGGAACAAGAGACCCAGTACTTC.

The chain links TRBV7-2 to TRBJ2-3, with D perhaps matching TRBD1 (6 bases). CDR1 and CDR2 (germline): SGHTA, FQGNSA. The CDR3 is 14 amino acids. Trimming removed 4 bases at V and 1 base at J, with 9 bases between. CDR3 loop: CASSSDRGTDTQYF. Written as DNA, the CDR3 is TGTGCCAGCAGCTCGGACAGAGGCACAGATACGCAGTATTTT.

CDR3 sequence (DNA): TGCGCCAGCAGCTTGGATCAGGGCTCCTACAATGAGCAGTTCTTC. This encodes CASSLDQGSYNEQFF. The chain uses TRBV5-1 and TRBJ2-1, with TRBD1 as a possible D gene (5 bases). With 0 bases removed from V and 0 bases from J, the gap between germline ends came to 7 bases. The CDR3 sequence is 15 residues long. Germline V gene data show CDR1 as SGHRS and CDR2 as YFSETQ.

The rearrangement joins TRBV6-6 to TRBJ1-5; D uncertain. Germline V CDR1 and CDR2: MNHNY, SVGAGI (reference sequence). Deletions cut 0 bases from V and 12 bases from J, with 9 bases between. CDR3 length: 12 amino acids. In DNA form, the CDR3 reads TGTGCCAGCAGTTACTCTGGACTGAACCAGCATTTT. This translates into CASSYSGLNQHF.

In this sample, this clone turned up a few times. The chain uses TRBV2 and TRBJ2-7, with 11 bases fitting TRBD1. The CDR3 extends over 16 amino acids. With 4 bases clipped from V and 4 bases from J, the junction kept 9 bases outside the gene matches. From germline, CDR1 is SNHLY and CDR2 FYNNEI. CDR3 region: CASSGLWTGGKYEQYF. The CDR3 DNA reads as TGTGCCAGCAGTGGACTATGGACAGGGGGCAAATACGAGCAGTACTTC.

The CDR3 protein is CASSLDGTPNTEAFF. DNA for the CDR3: TGTGCCAGCAGCTTGGATGGGACACCGAACACTGAAGCTTTCTTT. The chain has TRBV5-4 and TRBJ1-1; perhaps TRBD1 as D (6 bases). This CDR3 has 15 residues. V lost 0 bases to trimming and J lost 1 base, with 10 bases between them. Germline V CDR1 and CDR2: SGHNT, YYREEE (reference sequence).

This chain connects TRBV7-2 to TRBJ2-1; 15 bases are shared with TRBD2. CDR1 is SGHTA, CDR2 FQGNSA, per germline. V lost 1 base to trimming and J lost 10 bases; unmatched junction nucleotides: 8. The CDR3 is 17 residues long. Here the CDR3 reads CASSLGTSGRALREQFF. For the CDR3, the DNA is TGTGCCAGCAGCTTAGGGACTAGCGGGAGGGCCCTCAGGGAGCAGTTCTTC.

The rearrangement joins TRBV5-1 to TRBJ2-2; 7 bases are shared with TRBD1. This CDR3 is built from 14 residues. Germline lookup yields CDR1 SGHRS and CDR2 YFSETQ. The J segment lost 6 bases and the V segment lost 4 bases, leaving 6 bases of the junction unmatched. The CDR3 region is CASSVSTGAGELFF. CDR3 nucleotides: TGCGCCAGCAGCGTGAGCACAGGGGCCGGGGAGCTGTTTTTT.

This chain links TRBV11-2 with TRBJ1-2, with D tentatively TRBD1 (5 bases). Germline loops: CDR1 SGHAT, CDR2 FQNNGV. This CDR3 has 13 amino acids. The ends were cut back, 2 bases at V and 9 bases at J, with 13 bases in the middle. DNA of the CDR3: TGTGCCAGCAGCTTAACCACCGGGGGAAGCTACACCTTC. Amino acids: CASSLTTGGSYTF.

J is TRBJ1-1 and V is TRBV6-4; TRBD1 might be the D (5 bases). With 2 bases removed from V and 4 bases from J, the gap between germline ends came to 14 bases. CDR3 size: 15 residues. Germline V gene sequence: CDR1 MRHNA, CDR2 SNTAGT. DNA for the CDR3: TGTGCCAGCAGTGACCAGCCCGGGGGGGGCACTGAAGCTTTCTTT. The encoded protein is CASSDQPGGGTEAFF.

V usage is TRBV5-1 and J usage is TRBJ1-1, with a weak D call TRBD1 (6 bases). Germline assignment: CDR1 SGHRS and CDR2 YFSETQ. Trimming shortened V by 4 bases and J by 4 bases, and 14 bases separated the two germline ends. This CDR3 has 14 residues. In DNA, the CDR3 is TGCGCCAGCAGCAGGGGAGGGGACACCACTGAAGCTTTCTTT. Translation gives CASSRGGDTTEAFF.

The CDR3 region is CASSWTGNGYTF. CDR3 DNA sequence: TGTGCCAGCAGTTGGACAGGGAATGGCTACACCTTC. The chain is built from TRBV27 and TRBJ1-2; 8 nucleotides agree with TRBD1. This CDR3 spans 12 amino acids. With V trimmed by 4 bases and J by 6 bases, 1 base remained unmatched. CDR1 is MNHEY, CDR2 SMNVEV, per germline (reference sequence).

The chain links TRBV7-2 to TRBJ2-1, with D perhaps matching TRBD1 (6 bases). The germline V gene has CDR1 SGHTA and CDR2 FQGNSA. Trimming stripped 1 base from V and 5 bases from J, with 9 bases between. This CDR3 spans 14 amino acids. CDR3 nucleotides: TGTGCCAGCAGCTTAGGACAGGCAGACAATGAGCAGTTCTTC. Encoded protein: CASSLGQADNEQFF.

The CDR3 DNA follows: TGTGCCAGCAGCAAATCCGGGACACGATCCTACGAGCAGTACTTC. This codes for CASSKSGTRSYEQYF. This chain links TRBV21-1 with TRBJ2-7; the tabulated D call, TRBD1, remains unverified against the DNA. TRBV21-1 is termed a pseudogene. This CDR3 region has 15 residues.

This clone was recorded only once. J is TRBJ2-5 and V is TRBV13; 11 positions match TRBD2. J gave up 4 bases and V 7 bases, and 14 bases lay outside the gene matches. Looked up from germline, CDR1 is PRHDT and CDR2 is FYEKMQ (reference sequence). CDR3 length equals 17 residues. The CDR3 spells CASTPATGLAGGETQYF. The CDR3 nucleotides are TGTGCCAGCACCCCTGCAACCGGCCTAGCGGGAGGAGAGACCCAGTACTTC.

Only a few counts were recorded for this clone. The V and J genes are TRBV12-5 and TRBJ2-2, with 10 bases fitting TRBD2. Trimming at V came to 5 bases and at J to 1 base, leaving 7 bases not matched to a gene. The CDR3 runs 17 residues. Germline V gene data show CDR1 as LGHNT and CDR2 as FRNRAP. CDR3 sequence (DNA): TGTGCTAGTGGTCTCGGGACTAGCGACCTGAACACCGGGGAGCTGTTTTTT. This sequence encodes CASGLGTSDLNTGELFF.

J is TRBJ1-4 and V is TRBV6-6; D is ambiguous. This CDR3 has 12 amino acids. Trimming took off 5 bases at V and 5 bases at J, with 6 bases between the two ends. Germline V gene lookup returns CDR1 MNHNY and CDR2 SVGAGI (reference sequence). The CDR3 loop is CASSPGNEKLFF. Here the CDR3 DNA reads TGTGCCAGCAGTCCGGGAAATGAAAAACTGTTTTTT.

The chain has TRBV3-1 (or the pseudogene TRBV3-2) and TRBJ1-2, with D maybe TRBD1 (5 bases). The germline gives CDR1 LGHDT, CDR2 YNNKEL (reference sequence). Trimming took off 0 bases at V and 0 bases at J, with 8 bases between the two ends. The CDR3 sequence is 15 residues long. In DNA, the CDR3 is TGTGCCAGCAGCCAAGATACGACAGCTAACTATGGCTACACCTTC. This codes for CASSQDTTANYGYTF.

In this sample, this clone turned up a few times. The chain has TRBV2 and TRBJ2-2, with a weak D call TRBD1 (6 bases). The germline V gene has CDR1 SNHLY and CDR2 FYNNEI. The CDR3 covers 16 residues. V lost 0 bases and J lost 7, with 15 bases in between. The CDR3 spells CASSEAPPGAGGELFF. The CDR3, as DNA: TGTGCCAGCAGTGAAGCCCCCCCAGGGGCGGGCGGGGAGCTGTTTTTT.